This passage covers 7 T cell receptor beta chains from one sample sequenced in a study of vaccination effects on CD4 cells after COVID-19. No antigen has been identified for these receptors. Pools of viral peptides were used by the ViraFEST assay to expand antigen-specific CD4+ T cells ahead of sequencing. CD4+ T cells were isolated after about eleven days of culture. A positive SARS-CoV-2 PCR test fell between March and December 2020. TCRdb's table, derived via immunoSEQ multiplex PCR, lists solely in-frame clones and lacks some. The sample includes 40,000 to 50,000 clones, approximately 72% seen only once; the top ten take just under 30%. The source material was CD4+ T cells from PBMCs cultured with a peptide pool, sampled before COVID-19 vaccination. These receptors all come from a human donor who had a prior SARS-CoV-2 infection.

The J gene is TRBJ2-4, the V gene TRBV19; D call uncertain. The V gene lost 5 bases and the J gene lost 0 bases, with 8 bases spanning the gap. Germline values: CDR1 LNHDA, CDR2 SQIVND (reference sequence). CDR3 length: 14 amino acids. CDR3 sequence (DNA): TGTGCCAGTAGTGCCCTTATAGCCAAAAACATTCAGTACTTC. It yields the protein CASSALIAKNIQYF. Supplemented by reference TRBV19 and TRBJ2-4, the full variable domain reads DGGITQSPKYLFRKEGQNVTLSCEQNLNHDAMYWYRQDPGQGLRLIYYSQIVNDFQKGDIAEGYSVSREKKESFPLTVTSAQKNPTAFYLCASSALIAKNIQYFGAGTRLSVL.

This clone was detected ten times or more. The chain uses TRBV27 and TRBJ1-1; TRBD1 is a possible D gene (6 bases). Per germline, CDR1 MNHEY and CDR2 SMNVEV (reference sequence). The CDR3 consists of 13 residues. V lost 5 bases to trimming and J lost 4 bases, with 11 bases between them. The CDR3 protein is CASSQQGRTEAFF. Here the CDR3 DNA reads TGTGCCAGCAGTCAACAGGGCCGCACTGAAGCTTTCTTT.

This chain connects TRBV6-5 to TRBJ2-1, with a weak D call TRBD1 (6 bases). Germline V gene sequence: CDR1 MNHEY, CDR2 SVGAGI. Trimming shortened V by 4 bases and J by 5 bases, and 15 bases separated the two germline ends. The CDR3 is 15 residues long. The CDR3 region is CASSSTYRTDNEQFF. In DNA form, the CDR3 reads TGTGCCAGCAGTTCGACATATCGGACAGACAATGAGCAGTTCTTC.

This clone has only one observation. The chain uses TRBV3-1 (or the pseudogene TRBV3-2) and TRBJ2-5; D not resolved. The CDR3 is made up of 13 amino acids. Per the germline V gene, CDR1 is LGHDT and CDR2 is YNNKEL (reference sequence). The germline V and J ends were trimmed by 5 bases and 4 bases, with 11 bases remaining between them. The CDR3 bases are TGTGCCAGCAGCTCCCGAGGATCAGAGACCCAGTACTTC. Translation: CASSSRGSETQYF.

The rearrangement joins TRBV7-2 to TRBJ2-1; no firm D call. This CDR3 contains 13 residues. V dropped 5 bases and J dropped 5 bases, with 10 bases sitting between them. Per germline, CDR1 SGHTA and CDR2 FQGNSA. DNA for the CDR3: TGTGCCAGCAGCGCCAGCATAGACAATGAGCAGTTCTTC. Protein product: CASSASIDNEQFF.

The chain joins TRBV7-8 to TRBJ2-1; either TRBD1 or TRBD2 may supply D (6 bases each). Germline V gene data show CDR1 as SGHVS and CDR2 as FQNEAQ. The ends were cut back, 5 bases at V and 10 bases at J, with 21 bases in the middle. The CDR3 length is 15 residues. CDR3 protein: CASSTIGGRIWEQFF. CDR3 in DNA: TGTGCCAGCAGCACCATAGGGGGGCGGATTTGGGAGCAGTTCTTC.

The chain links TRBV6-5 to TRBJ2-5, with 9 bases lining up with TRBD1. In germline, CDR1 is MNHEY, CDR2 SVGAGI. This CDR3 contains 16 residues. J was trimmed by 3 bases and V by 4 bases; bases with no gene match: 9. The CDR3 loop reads CASSSRTGAGEETQYF. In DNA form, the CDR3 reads TGTGCCAGCAGTTCCAGGACAGGGGCGGGAGAAGAGACCCAGTACTTC.